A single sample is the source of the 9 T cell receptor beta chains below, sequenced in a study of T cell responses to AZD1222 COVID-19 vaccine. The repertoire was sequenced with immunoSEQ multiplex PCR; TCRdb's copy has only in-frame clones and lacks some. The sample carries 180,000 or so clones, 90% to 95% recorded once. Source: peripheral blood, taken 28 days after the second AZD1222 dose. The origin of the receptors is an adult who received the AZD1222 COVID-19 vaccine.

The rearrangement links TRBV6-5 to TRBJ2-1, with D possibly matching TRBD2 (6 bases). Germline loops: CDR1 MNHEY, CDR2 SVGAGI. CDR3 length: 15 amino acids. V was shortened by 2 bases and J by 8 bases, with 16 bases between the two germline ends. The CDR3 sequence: CASSYVLARADEQFF. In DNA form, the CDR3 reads TGTGCCAGCAGTTACGTTCTAGCGCGAGCGGATGAGCAGTTCTTC.

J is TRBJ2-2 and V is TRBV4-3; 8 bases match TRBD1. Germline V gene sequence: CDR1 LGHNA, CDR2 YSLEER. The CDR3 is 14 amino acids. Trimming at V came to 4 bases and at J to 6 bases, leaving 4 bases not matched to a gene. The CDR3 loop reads CASSPGQVSGELFF. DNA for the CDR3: TGCGCCAGCAGCCCGGGACAGGTTTCCGGGGAGCTGTTTTTT.

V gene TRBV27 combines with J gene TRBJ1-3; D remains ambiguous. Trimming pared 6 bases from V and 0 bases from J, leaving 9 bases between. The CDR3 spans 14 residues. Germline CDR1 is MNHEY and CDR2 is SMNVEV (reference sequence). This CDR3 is CASSPGISGNTIYF. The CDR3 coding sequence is TGTGCCAGCAGCCCGGGGATCTCTGGAAACACCATATATTTT.

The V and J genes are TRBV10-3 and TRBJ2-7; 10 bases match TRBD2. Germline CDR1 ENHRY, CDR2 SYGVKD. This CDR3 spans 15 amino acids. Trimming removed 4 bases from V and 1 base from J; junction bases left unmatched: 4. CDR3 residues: CAISVSTSGSYEQYF. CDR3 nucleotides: TGTGCCATCAGTGTTTCGACTAGCGGGTCCTACGAGCAGTACTTC.

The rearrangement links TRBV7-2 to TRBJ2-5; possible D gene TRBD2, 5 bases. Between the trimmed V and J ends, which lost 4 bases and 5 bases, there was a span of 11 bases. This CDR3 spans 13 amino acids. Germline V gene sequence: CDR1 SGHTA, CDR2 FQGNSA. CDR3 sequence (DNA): TGTGCCAGCAGCTATACTAGATCGGAGACCCAGTACTTC. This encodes CASSYTRSETQYF.

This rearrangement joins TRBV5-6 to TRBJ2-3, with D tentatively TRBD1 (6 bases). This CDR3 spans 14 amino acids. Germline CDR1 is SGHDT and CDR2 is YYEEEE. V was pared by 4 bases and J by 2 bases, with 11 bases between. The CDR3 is CASSRQAPTDTQYF. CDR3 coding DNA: TGTGCCAGCAGCCGACAGGCACCCACAGATACGCAGTATTTT.

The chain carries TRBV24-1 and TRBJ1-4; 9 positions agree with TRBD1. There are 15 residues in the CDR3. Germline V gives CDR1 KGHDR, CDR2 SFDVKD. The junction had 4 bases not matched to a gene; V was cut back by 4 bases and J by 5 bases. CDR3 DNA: TGTGCCACCAGTGACGCCGGGACAGGGAATGAAAAACTGTTTTTT. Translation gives CATSDAGTGNEKLFF.

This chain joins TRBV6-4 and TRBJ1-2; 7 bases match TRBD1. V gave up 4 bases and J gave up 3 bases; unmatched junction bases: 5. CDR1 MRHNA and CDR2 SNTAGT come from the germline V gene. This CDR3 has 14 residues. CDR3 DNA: TGTGCCAGCAGTGTTCGAACAGGGGACTATGGCTACACCTTC. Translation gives CASSVRTGDYGYTF.

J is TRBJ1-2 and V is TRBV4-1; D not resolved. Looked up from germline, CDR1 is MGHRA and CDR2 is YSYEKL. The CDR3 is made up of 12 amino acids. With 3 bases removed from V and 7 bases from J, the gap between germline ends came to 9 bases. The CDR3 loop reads CASSQETGGYTF. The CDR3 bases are TGCGCCAGCAGCCAGGAGACGGGTGGCTACACCTTC.